The 18 T cell receptor beta chains reported below all come from one sample, sequenced in a study of T cell responses to AZD1222 COVID-19 vaccine. Clones were read by immunoSEQ multiplex PCR, and TCRdb kept only the in-frame ones, dropping some. The table shows 120,000 or so clones, with more than 75% occurring only once. Source: peripheral blood, taken 28 days after the second AZD1222 dose. These receptor sequences come from an adult who received the AZD1222 COVID-19 vaccine.

V usage is TRBV6-5 and J usage is TRBJ1-5, with a weak D call TRBD1 (5 bases). The germline gives CDR1 MNHEY, CDR2 SVGAGI. Trimming cost V 8 bases and J 4 bases, with 12 bases left between them. This CDR3 spans 13 amino acids. CDR3 DNA sequence: TGTGCCAGCGGAGGGGTTTGGAATCAGCCCCAGCATTTT. Its protein is CASGGVWNQPQHF.

Here the CDR3 reads CASSSGGVWTGELFF. The DNA of the CDR3 is TGTGCCAGCAGCTCTGGGGGGGTTTGGACCGGGGAGCTGTTTTTT. This chain uses TRBV11-2 with TRBJ2-2; 7 positions agree with TRBD2. The CDR3 totals 15 residues. Germline assignment: CDR1 SGHAT and CDR2 FQNNGV. V shed 4 bases and J 5 bases; nucleotides not matched to a gene: 7.

The rearrangement joins TRBV9 to TRBJ1-3; D is unresolved. This CDR3 region has 17 residues. The V and J ends lost 0 bases and 1 base respectively, with 14 bases between them. Per the germline V gene, CDR1 is SGDLS and CDR2 is YYNGEE. CDR3 sequence: CASSVVPLQMSGNTIYF. CDR3 DNA sequence: TGTGCCAGCAGCGTAGTACCCTTACAGATGTCTGGAAACACCATATATTTT. The whole variable domain, filled in from reference TRBV9 and TRBJ1-3, reads DSGVTQTPKHLITATGQRVTLRCSPRSGDLSVYWYQQSLDQGLQFLIQYYNGEERAKGNILERFSAQQFPDLHSELNLSSLELGDSALYFCASSVVPLQMSGNTIYFGEGSWLTVV.

The V and J genes are TRBV6-1 and TRBJ1-2; D unresolved. V dropped 1 base and J dropped 7 bases, with 10 bases sitting between them. CDR1 and CDR2 (germline): MNHNS, SASEGT. The CDR3 has 13 amino acids. The CDR3 protein is CASSEGGWGGYTF. The CDR3 nucleotides are TGTGCCAGCAGTGAAGGTGGGTGGGGTGGCTACACCTTC.

This clone has a single count. This chain joins TRBV27 and TRBJ1-6; the D is unclear. The CDR3 runs 16 residues. Germline lookup yields CDR1 MNHEY and CDR2 SMNVEV (reference sequence). V lost 0 bases to trimming and J lost 6 bases, with 12 bases between them. The CDR3 DNA reads TGTGCCAGCAGTTTATCTTGGGGAGGTGGTAATTCACCCCTCCACTTT. Translating gives CASSLSWGGGNSPLHF.

This chain connects TRBV30 to TRBJ1-2; D uncertain. Germline CDR1 and CDR2: GTSNPN and SVGIG (reference sequence). V was cut by 8 bases and J by 6 bases, with 16 bases left in between. CDR3 length: 12 residues. As DNA, the CDR3 is TGTGCCCAATACCGGGGATTAAATGGCTACACCTTC. Translating gives CAQYRGLNGYTF. The whole variable domain, remainder taken from reference TRBV30 and TRBJ1-2, is SQTIHQWPATLVQPVGSPLSLECTVEGTSNPNLYWYRQAAGRGLQLLFYSVGIGQISSEVPQNLSASRPQDRQFILSSKKLLLSDSGFYLCAQYRGLNGYTFGSGTRLTVV.

DNA for the CDR3: TGTGCCAGCACTCCGGGACTACGTGGGTCAGATACGCAGTATTTT. Its translation: CASTPGLRGSDTQYF. This sequence joins TRBV6-5 and TRBJ2-3; 7 bases align to TRBD2. The CDR3 spans 15 residues. CDR1 is MNHEY, CDR2 SVGAGI, per germline. The trim removed 7 bases at V and 4 bases at J, leaving 11 bases unmatched.

The V and J genes are TRBV28 and TRBJ1-6, with D perhaps matching TRBD1 (5 bases). CDR1 and CDR2 (germline): MDHEN, SYDVKM. This CDR3 region has 13 residues. V was trimmed by 3 bases and J by 10 bases, leaving 10 bases between them. CDR3 residues: CASSFDSYSPLHF. The CDR3 nucleotides are TGTGCCAGCAGTTTCGACAGTTACTCACCCCTCCACTTT.

The chain employs TRBV9 and TRBJ2-7; D is uncertain. Germline V gene data show CDR1 as SGDLS and CDR2 as YYNGEE. This CDR3 comprises 12 residues. Trimming left V 3 bases short and J 0 bases short, with 4 bases between. The CDR3 here is CASSADSYEQYF. Here the CDR3 DNA reads TGTGCCAGCAGCGCAGACTCCTACGAGCAGTACTTC.

J is TRBJ2-1 and V is TRBV7-9, with D maybe TRBD2 (7 bases). Trimming removed 5 bases from V and 9 bases from J, with 20 bases in between. Germline loops: CDR1 SEHNR, CDR2 FQNEAQ (reference sequence). The CDR3 runs 15 residues. This chain's CDR3 is CASSGRAGIGGEQFF. The CDR3 DNA is TGTGCCAGCAGCGGGAGAGCGGGAATAGGGGGTGAGCAGTTCTTC.

The chain recombines TRBV15 with TRBJ1-1; TRBD1 is a possible D gene (5 bases). Germline loops: CDR1 LNHNV, CDR2 YYDKDF (reference sequence). The CDR3 consists of 16 residues. V lost 3 bases to trimming and J lost 4 bases, with 18 bases between them. The CDR3 is CATSRGWGSGTTEAFF. Written as DNA, the CDR3 is TGTGCCACCAGCAGGGGGTGGGGGTCGGGAACCACTGAAGCTTTCTTT.

The chain carries TRBV28 and TRBJ1-1; 8 bases match TRBD1. This CDR3 spans 14 amino acids. Germline trimming cut 2 bases from V and 1 base from J; bases unmatched to any gene: 0. Germline CDR1 reads MDHEN; CDR2 reads SYDVKM. CDR3 sequence reads: CASSLGTGNTEAFF. CDR3 nucleotide sequence: TGTGCCAGCAGTTTAGGGACAGGGAACACTGAAGCTTTCTTT.

This clone occurred a few times. CDR3 in amino acids: CASVPGTDTGELFF. In DNA, the CDR3 is TGTGCCAGCGTACCCGGGACAGATACCGGGGAGCTGTTTTTT. This rearrangement joins TRBV25-1 to TRBJ2-2; TRBD1 matches 7 bases. The germline CDR1 and CDR2 sequences are MGHDK and SYGVNS. This CDR3 comprises 14 residues. Trimming cost V 8 bases and J 5 bases; bases outside gene matches: 8. Supplemented by reference TRBV25-1 and TRBJ2-2, the full variable domain reads EADIYQTPRYLVIGTGKKITLECSQTMGHDKMYWYQQDPGMELHLIHYSYGVNSTEKGDLSSESTVSRIRTEHFPLTLESARPSHTSQYLCASVPGTDTGELFFGEGSRLTVL.

This rearrangement joins TRBV2 to TRBJ2-2; TRBD1 matches at 8 bases. Trimming removed 6 bases from V and 5 bases from J; junction bases left unmatched: 8. Germline V gene lookup returns CDR1 SNHLY and CDR2 FYNNEI. The CDR3 contains 15 residues. CDR3 sequence (DNA): TGTGCCAGCAGGCGGCAGGGGACAGGAACCGGGGAGCTGTTTTTT. Translating it yields CASRRQGTGTGELFF.

Concerning this clone: Additional DNA sequences in this sample encode the identical CDR3. V is TRBV19 and J is TRBJ1-5; D is perhaps TRBD1 (6 bases). The V end lost 4 bases, the J end lost 2 bases, and 18 bases lay between the germline ends. Germline lookup yields CDR1 LNHDA and CDR2 SQIVND (reference sequence). The CDR3 has 17 residues. This chain's CDR3 is CASSTPGGGNGNQPQHF. The CDR3 nucleotides read TGTGCCAGTAGTACCCCAGGAGGGGGTAACGGCAATCAGCCCCAGCATTTT.

This CDR3 reads CAISERIAGGSRDTQYF. As DNA, the CDR3 is TGTGCCATCAGTGAGCGGATAGCGGGGGGGTCTAGAGATACGCAGTATTTT. The rearrangement uses TRBV10-3 and TRBJ2-3, with TRBD2 matching over 11 bases. J gave up 5 bases and V 2 bases, and 9 bases lay outside the gene matches. The germline V gene has CDR1 ENHRY and CDR2 SYGVKD. There are 17 residues in the CDR3.

DNA of the CDR3: TGTGCCAGCAGCACGGACCAGGGGACTGAAGCTTTCTTT. This sequence encodes CASSTDQGTEAFF. The V call is TRBV5-4, the J call TRBJ1-1, with a weak D call TRBD1 (6 bases). Germline V lookup: CDR1 SGHNT, CDR2 YYREEE (reference sequence). V was clipped by 4 bases and J by 5 bases, with 12 bases between them. This CDR3 region has 13 residues. Full variable domain (missing parts from reference TRBV5-4 and TRBJ1-1): ETGVTQSPTHLIKTRGQQVTLRCSSQSGHNTVSWYQQALGQGPQFIFQYYREEENGRGNFPPRFSGLQFPNYSSELNVNALELDDSALYLCASSTDQGTEAFFGQGTRLTVV.

The J gene is TRBJ2-1, the V gene TRBV6-5; 9 bases map to TRBD2. The CDR3 spans 15 residues. The germline CDR1 and CDR2 sequences are MNHEY and SVGAGI. Trimming took 3 bases from V and 6 from J; bases not matched to a gene: 6. The CDR3: CASSYAGGPSNEQFF. For the CDR3, the DNA is TGTGCCAGCAGTTATGCGGGAGGGCCATCCAATGAGCAGTTCTTC.